This TCR beta chain derives from a study of OX40 agonist ivuxolimab in advanced cancers. Study-level information: It was permissible to have had prior anti-PD-1, anti-PD-L1 or anti-CTLA-4 therapy, and around 40% had some.

This clone was recorded once. TCRdb's table, derived via immunoSEQ multiplex PCR, lists solely in-frame clones and lacks some. The table has around 69,000 clones, over 75% seen once. Trimming cost V 0 bases and J 7 bases, with 10 bases left between them. Germline V CDR1 and CDR2: MNHNY, SVGAGI (reference sequence). The CDR3 sequence is 14 residues long. The sequencing used CD4+ or CD8+ T cells sorted from blood, collected in a trial of the OX40 agonist ivuxolimab. The clonotype originates from an adult with an advanced solid tumor such as melanoma, head and neck, liver or kidney cancer. V is TRBV6-6 and J is TRBJ2-1; D gene unclear. In DNA, the CDR3 is TGTGCCAGCAGTTACTCTCCACAGCCAAATGAGCAGTTCTTC. Protein: CASSYSPQPNEQFF.